This T cell receptor (beta chain) was documented in a study of blood T cell repertoires in COVID-19. For the study at large: The United States, Italy and Spain provided the acute and convalescent COVID-19 samples. In each case, the material was cDNA or gDNA derived from T cells, B-cell-depleted T cells, or PBMCs.

Original data processing: Estimated nucleated cell counts came from reference gene primer amplification. Assay used: immunoSEQ multiplex PCR; TCRdb lists only in-frame clones, some missing. The V and J calls and clone size come from that table; D and trimming were worked out from the DNA. The sample lists about 120,000 clones; more than 70% were seen once. The germline CDR1 and CDR2 sequences are SGHRS and YFSETQ. The CDR3 has 14 amino acids. Deletions cut 5 bases from V and 0 bases from J, with 8 bases between. Sequencing was performed on peripheral blood. The rearrangement joins TRBV5-1 to TRBJ2-2; no clear D gene. This clonotype originated in an elderly woman with acute or convalescent COVID-19. CDR3 DNA: TGCGCCAGCAGACAGACACCGAACACCGGGGAGCTGTTTTTT. Encoded protein: CASRQTPNTGELFF.